These T cell receptor beta chains were read from a single sample in a study of blood T cell repertoires in COVID-19. TCRdb keeps only in-frame clones here, not all; method: immunoSEQ multiplex PCR. The sample contains tens of thousands of clones, 84% of which appear only once. The sample taken for sequencing was peripheral blood. These receptors came from a human donor in a cohort sampled during active COVID-19. Both conserved end residues are part of each CDR3. A D gene is named only where the DNA matches it firmly. Clone size, where shown, is once, few, many, or a class for clones that have expanded.

d_gene	abundance	v_gene	j_gene	CDR3nt	CDR3aa
TRBD1	.	TRBV5-6	TRBJ1-3	TGTGCCAGCAGCTCTGGGACAGGGAAGGGAAAGTTCTCTGGAAACACCATATATTTT	CASSSGTGKGKFSGNTIYF
TRBD1	.	TRBV10-3	TRBJ2-4	TGTGCCATCAGTGAGTCACCGGGACAGGGGGCGAACATTCAGTACTTC	CAISESPGQGANIQYF
.	.	TRBV16	TRBJ1-2	TGTGCCAGCAGCCAATTTAGATATGGCTACACCTTC	CASSQFRYGYTF
TRBD1	.	TRBV9	TRBJ1-6	TGTGCCAGCAGCGTAGGGACAGGGGATACTTCACCCCTCCACTTT	CASSVGTGDTSPLHF
.	.	TRBV6-6	TRBJ1-1	TGTGCCAGCCTGCCTCGCACAGGTTTCGCTGAAGCTTTCTTT	CASLPRTGFAEAFF
TRBD2	.	TRBV5-1	TRBJ2-5	TGCGCCAGCAGCCTGGAGCCTAGCGGGGGGGGAGAGACCCAGTACTTC	CASSLEPSGGGETQYF
.	.	TRBV19	TRBJ1-1	TGTGCCAGTAGTAAGGATGGACAGCTTACGGCTTTCTTT	CASSKDGQLTAFF
.	once	TRBV19	TRBJ1-6	TGTGCCAGTAGTATAGAGGGTATGACTAATAATTCACCCCTCCACTTT	CASSIEGMTNNSPLHF
.	.	TRBV7-6	TRBJ1-1	TGTGCCAGCAGTTTATCATTGAACACTGAAGCTTTCTTT	CASSLSLNTEAFF
TRBD1	.	TRBV6-5	TRBJ1-5	TGTGCCAGCAGTTACTCAAGGGACAGCTATCAGCCCCAGCATTTT	CASSYSRDSYQPQHF
.	.	TRBV28	TRBJ2-3	TGTGCCAGCAGTTTGCCAGGGGTCCTAGATACGCAGTATTTT	CASSLPGVLDTQYF
TRBD2	.	TRBV3-1/TRBV3-2	TRBJ2-3	TGTGCCAGCAGCCAATACCTAGCGGTGGGGGGAAGCACAGATACGCAGTATTTT	CASSQYLAVGGSTDTQYF
TRBD1	.	TRBV7-2	TRBJ1-2	TGTGCCAGCAGCCCGGACAGGGGGAACGATGGCTACACCTTC	CASSPDRGNDGYTF
.	.	TRBV19	TRBJ2-2	TGTGCCAGTACTGGGGCCGTGAACACCGGGGAGCTGTTTTTT	CASTGAVNTGELFF
.	.	TRBV18	TRBJ1-1	TGTGCCAGCTCACCACTCTCAGTCATGAACACTGAAGCTTTCTTT	CASSPLSVMNTEAFF
TRBD1	once	TRBV24-1	TRBJ2-1	TGTGCCACCAGTGAGCAGGGGGCGGTCAATGAGCAGTTCTTC	CATSEQGAVNEQFF
.	.	TRBV6-5	TRBJ1-1	TGTGCCAGCAGTCTGACAGGGAACACTGAAGCTTTCTTT	CASSLTGNTEAFF
TRBD1	.	TRBV5-4	TRBJ1-3	TGTGCCAGCAGCTCTCGGTCAGGGGGCACCTCTGGAAACACCATATATTTT	CASSSRSGGTSGNTIYF
TRBD1	once	TRBV28	TRBJ1-2	TGTGCCAGCAGCCCTCGGGACAGACGTCACTATGGCTACACCTTC	CASSPRDRRHYGYTF
TRBD1	few	TRBV27	TRBJ1-3	TGTGCCAGCAGACGGGACAGTGTCTCTGGAAACACCATATATTTT	CASRRDSVSGNTIYF
TRBD1	.	TRBV2	TRBJ1-6	TGTGCCAGCAGTTGGGACAGGGATAATTCACCCCTCCACTTT	CASSWDRDNSPLHF
.	.	TRBV7-9	TRBJ2-1	TGTGCCAGCACCCAGGTCGGGGGGCAAAGGGGTGAGCAGTTCTTC	CASTQVGGQRGEQFF
.	.	TRBV12-2	TRBJ1-2	TGTGCAAGTCGCTTACGCCTATACCAGGGGTGGGGGAGGGATGGCTACACCTTC	CASRLRLYQGWGRDGYTF
.	.	TRBV5-1	TRBJ2-7	TGCGCCAGCAGCTTGGGTGCGGGCCCCTACGAGCAGTACTTC	CASSLGAGPYEQYF
TRBD1	few	TRBV10-3	TRBJ1-1	TGTGCCATCACTAATCGGGGACAGGCCTCTGAAGCTTTCTTT	CAITNRGQASEAFF
.	.	TRBV19	TRBJ1-2	TGTGCCAGTAGTATGGGGCAGGACTATGGCTACACCTTC	CASSMGQDYGYTF
TRBD2	few	TRBV19	TRBJ2-1	TGTGCCAGTAGTTTGGTAGCGGGGGGGCTCAATGAGCAGTTCTTC	CASSLVAGGLNEQFF
.	.	TRBV11-3	TRBJ1-1	TGTGCCAGCAGCTTAGTTCCGGGCACTGAAGCTTTCTTT	CASSLVPGTEAFF
.	.	TRBV20-1	TRBJ2-7	TGCAGTGCTAGTTCAGGGGGGAGCTACGAGCAGTACTTC	CSASSGGSYEQYF
.	.	TRBV24-1	TRBJ2-2	TGTGCCACCAGTGATCCCCGGACAGCGCCCGGGGAGCTGTTTTTT	CATSDPRTAPGELFF
TRBD2	few	TRBV10-1	TRBJ2-5	TGCGCCAGCAGTGAGTCTGCGGGGGGGCTGGAGACCCAGTACTTC	CASSESAGGLETQYF
.	.	TRBV2	TRBJ2-7	TGTGCCAGCGAAAGAGGATCCTACGAGCAGTACTTC	CASERGSYEQYF
.	.	TRBV24-1	TRBJ2-5	TGTGCCACCAGTGATTTGTCGTTTGGGCCATCAGAGACCCAGTACTTC	CATSDLSFGPSETQYF
.	.	TRBV4-1	TRBJ1-6	TGCGCCAGCAGCGACCTTCGGTGGCCAGGTAATTCACCCCTCCACTTT	CASSDLRWPGNSPLHF
.	.	TRBV7-2	TRBJ2-7	TGTGCCAGCAGCTTAGCAGGGGATAGGTACGAGCAGTACTTC	CASSLAGDRYEQYF
.	.	TRBV6-5	TRBJ1-2	TGTGCCAGCAGTATTCCCTCCGGGACTAACTATGGCTACACCTTC	CASSIPSGTNYGYTF
.	few	TRBV14	TRBJ1-6	TGTGCCAGCACCCGTTCGCGGGATTCACCCCTCCACTTT	CASTRSRDSPLHF
.	.	TRBV19	TRBJ2-1	TGTGCCAGTAGTGTGGCAGCTGGAGGGTGGGATGAGCAGTTCTTC	CASSVAAGGWDEQFF
TRBD1	once	TRBV19	TRBJ1-4	TGTGCCAGTACCTGGACAGGGGGCGATGAAAAACTGTTTTTT	CASTWTGGDEKLFF
TRBD1	.	TRBV18	TRBJ1-1	TGTGCCAGCTCACCACCGACAGGGATTAACACTGAAGCTTTCTTT	CASSPPTGINTEAFF
TRBD1	once	TRBV19	TRBJ1-1	TGTGCCAGTAAACGCCGACTTGGGGACCCAGGGGGAATGAACACTGAAGCTTTCTTT	CASKRRLGDPGGMNTEAFF
.	once	TRBV7-7	TRBJ2-2	TGTGCTAGCAGCTTAGCTGGCGGGTACATTCCCGGGGAGCTGTTTTTT	CASSLAGGYIPGELFF
.	.	TRBV12-3/TRBV12-4	TRBJ1-2	TGTGCCAGCAGGGGAACCGGGACAAGTGGCTACACCTTC	CASRGTGTSGYTF
TRBD1	.	TRBV12-3/TRBV12-4	TRBJ1-2	TGTGCCAGCAGCGACGGACAGGGGTATGGCTACACCTTC	CASSDGQGYGYTF
TRBD2	.	TRBV18	TRBJ2-5	TGTGCCAGCTCACCGACCGGGGGGATCCAAGAGACCCAGTACTTC	CASSPTGGIQETQYF
.	.	TRBV30	TRBJ2-7	TGTGCCTTGGACAGAACCTACGAGCAGTACTTC	CALDRTYEQYF
TRBD1	.	TRBV5-1	TRBJ1-1	TGCGCCAGCAGCCCTGACAGGGTAGGAACTGAAGCTTTCTTT	CASSPDRVGTEAFF
.	.	TRBV10-3	TRBJ1-1	TGTGCCATCGGAACAGTCCCTGAAGCTTTCTTT	CAIGTVPEAFF
.	.	TRBV4-2	TRBJ1-5	TGTGCCAGCAGCCAAGAACCGGGGATCAATCAGCCCCAGCATTTT	CASSQEPGINQPQHF
.	few	TRBV2	TRBJ2-3	TGTGCCAGCAGTGCCTACACAGATACGCAGTATTTT	CASSAYTDTQYF
TRBD1	.	TRBV2	TRBJ1-1	TGTGCCAGCAGTGAAGGGTCCGGGACAGGGGTAACTGAAGCTTTCTTT	CASSEGSGTGVTEAFF
TRBD1	.	TRBV18	TRBJ1-3	TGTGCCAGCTCACCGGGACAGGGTCTCTCTGGAAACACCATATATTTT	CASSPGQGLSGNTIYF
TRBD1	few	TRBV4-2	TRBJ2-7	TGTGCCAGCAGCCGGGGGACAGGGGCGAACGAGCAGTACTTC	CASSRGTGANEQYF